Given below is one T cell receptor (beta chain) in context. The data are from a study of blood T cell repertoires in COVID-19. On the study more broadly: Acute and convalescent COVID-19 samples came from the United States, Italy and Spain.

The table came from immunoSEQ multiplex PCR; TCRdb's copy has only in-frame clones and leaves some out. The sample lists roughly 250,000 clones; 85% to 95% were seen once. This CDR3 is 14 amino acids long. Trimming took off 5 bases at V and 3 bases at J, with 11 bases between the two ends. Germline V gene lookup returns CDR1 SGHDN and CDR2 FVKESK. This rearrangement joins TRBV14 to TRBJ1-3; D remains ambiguous. The sequence derives from a woman between 18 and 29 years old who had recovered from COVID-19. The sample comprised PBMCs or T cells enriched from blood (not recorded which). CDR3 nucleotides: TGTGCCAGCAGCAGGGCGGGCGGTGGAAACACCATATATTTT. Translation: CASSRAGGGNTIYF. Looking up the rest from reference TRBV14 and TRBJ1-3 gives the full variable domain: EAGVTQFPSHSVIEKGQTVTLRCDPISGHDNLYWYRRVMGKEIKFLLHFVKESKQDESGMPNNRFLAERTGGTYSTLKVQPAELEDSGVYFCASSRAGGGNTIYFGEGSWLTVV.